Listed below are T cell receptor beta chains from one sample, sequenced in a study of Ad26.COV2.S vaccination and SARS-CoV-2 variants. Measured with immunoSEQ multiplex PCR; TCRdb has only the in-frame clones, and not every one. The sample lists 410,000 or so clones, about 90% seen once, with around 1.7% in the top ten. This specimen consisted of peripheral blood, obtained in a trial of Ad26.COV2.S vaccine versus placebo. These receptors were taken from a person aged 18-60 years who received the Ad26.COV2.S COVID-19 vaccine or a placebo. CDR3s include the opening cysteine and the closing phenylalanine or tryptophan. The D gene is left open where the match is weak. Clone size is not always given. Where it is, it says once, few, many or a class for expanded clones.

V	D	J	size	CDR3	DNA
TRBV9	NA	TRBJ1-1	NA	CASSVELGNTEAFF	TGTGCCAGCAGCGTAGAGTTGGGAAACACTGAAGCTTTCTTT
TRBV5-6	TRBD1	TRBJ1-2	NA	CASSPGTEREVRYGYTF	TGTGCCAGCAGCCCAGGGACAGAGAGGGAAGTTCGGTATGGCTACACCTTC
TRBV4-1	NA	TRBJ2-3	NA	CASSQAPVAQYF	TGCGCCAGCAGCCAAGCACCGGTCGCCCAGTATTTT
TRBV28	NA	TRBJ1-2	NA	CASSPGAIGDYGYTF	TGTGCCAGCAGTCCTGGGGCCATAGGGGACTATGGCTACACCTTC
TRBV19	NA	TRBJ2-3	NA	CASNPGPSTDTQYF	TGTGCCAGTAATCCAGGACCATCCACAGATACGCAGTATTTT
TRBV19	TRBD1	TRBJ2-7	NA	CASSPGQGGAYEQYF	TGTGCCAGCTCTCCTGGACAGGGCGGTGCCTACGAGCAGTACTTC
TRBV7-9	NA	TRBJ2-5	NA	CASSLPPQETQYF	TGTGCCAGCAGCTTACCGCCCCAAGAGACCCAGTACTTC
TRBV3-1/TRBV3-2	TRBD1	TRBJ1-1	NA	CASSQYGTVGPGPEAFF	TGTGCCAGCAGCCAATACGGGACAGTGGGGCCAGGGCCTGAAGCTTTCTTT
TRBV7-9	NA	TRBJ2-7	NA	CASSSALQGPNEQYF	TGTGCCAGCAGCTCAGCCCTTCAAGGTCCTAACGAGCAGTACTTC
TRBV28	TRBD1	TRBJ2-3	few	CASSTDRIVGQGTDTQYF	TGTGCCAGCAGTACTGATAGGATAGTGGGACAGGGCACAGATACGCAGTATTTT
TRBV7-8	TRBD1	TRBJ1-1	NA	CASSSRDRVLTEAFF	TGTGCCAGCAGCTCGCGGGACAGGGTTTTGACTGAAGCTTTCTTT
TRBV9	NA	TRBJ2-2	NA	CASSVESGPTGELFF	TGTGCCAGCAGCGTAGAGTCAGGGCCCACCGGGGAGCTGTTTTTT
TRBV3-1/TRBV3-2	NA	TRBJ1-3	NA	CASSHRGFGNTIYF	TGTGCCAGCAGCCACAGGGGCTTTGGAAACACCATATATTTT
TRBV7-8	NA	TRBJ1-6	NA	CASSTTLNMSSYNSPLHF	TGTGCCAGCAGCACAACCCTGAACATGAGCTCCTATAATTCACCCCTCCACTTT
TRBV9	NA	TRBJ2-5	once	CASSVEEGNQETQYF	TGTGCCAGCAGCGTAGAGGAAGGAAACCAAGAGACCCAGTACTTC
TRBV6-5	NA	TRBJ1-1	NA	CASRSSDRNTEAFF	TGTGCCAGCAGATCCTCGGACAGGAACACTGAAGCTTTCTTT
TRBV29-1	NA	TRBJ2-2	NA	CSAWTENTGELFF	TGCAGCGCCTGGACAGAGAACACCGGGGAGCTGTTTTTT
TRBV2	TRBD1	TRBJ1-6	NA	CASSDSTGRNSPLHF	TGTGCCAGCAGCGACTCGACAGGGAGAAATTCACCCCTCCACTTT
TRBV7-2	TRBD1	TRBJ1-1	NA	CASSSSRDRGFTEAFF	TGTGCCAGCAGCTCCTCCCGGGACAGGGGGTTTACTGAAGCTTTCTTT
TRBV9	NA	TRBJ2-1	NA	CASSSTRGPSYNEQFF	TGTGCCAGCAGCTCCACCAGAGGACCCTCCTACAATGAGCAGTTCTTC
TRBV4-1	NA	TRBJ2-7	once	CASSQGDGGVSYEQYF	TGCGCCAGCAGCCAAGGTGACGGCGGGGTCTCCTACGAGCAGTACTTC
TRBV30	NA	TRBJ1-2	NA	CAWSGTLYNYGYTF	TGTGCCTGGAGCGGGACTTTGTATAACTATGGCTACACCTTC
TRBV6-5	TRBD1	TRBJ1-4	NA	CASLPQGGSLVKLFF	TGTGCCAGCTTGCCCCAAGGGGGCTCCCTAGTAAAACTGTTTTTT
TRBV29-1	TRBD1	TRBJ1-5	NA	CSVAGTGANQPQHF	TGCAGCGTTGCGGGGACAGGGGCTAATCAGCCCCAGCATTTT
TRBV2	NA	TRBJ1-3	NA	CASSEAGLRGNTIYF	TGTGCCAGCAGTGAAGCCGGGCTAAGGGGAAACACCATATATTTT
TRBV19	TRBD1	TRBJ1-1	NA	CASTAGTGRTEAFF	TGTGCCAGTACCGCTGGGACAGGGAGAACTGAAGCTTTCTTT
TRBV19	TRBD1	TRBJ1-2	NA	CASSIQTGNYGYTF	TGTGCCAGTAGTATCCAGACAGGGAACTATGGCTACACCTTC
TRBV7-2	TRBD1	TRBJ1-6	NA	CASSLLDRGVNSPLHF	TGTGCCAGCAGCTTATTGGACAGGGGTGTCAATTCACCCCTCCACTTT
TRBV5-1	NA	TRBJ2-5	NA	CASSVKGGAETQYF	TGCGCCAGCAGCGTTAAGGGGGGGGCAGAGACCCAGTACTTC
TRBV19	TRBD1	TRBJ1-1	NA	CASSMGQGPVPPEAFF	TGTGCCAGTAGTATGGGACAGGGCCCTGTCCCCCCTGAAGCTTTCTTT
TRBV7-6	TRBD1	TRBJ1-4	NA	CASSLAQAGQGSVGEKLFF	TGTGCCAGCAGCTTAGCGCAGGCGGGACAGGGATCTGTTGGTGAAAAACTGTTTTTT
TRBV7-9	TRBD1	TRBJ1-2	NA	CASSSAGQARYGYTF	TGTGCCAGCAGCTCGGCCGGACAGGCCCGCTATGGCTACACCTTC
TRBV10-3	NA	TRBJ2-3	NA	CAISESVEGATFNTQYF	TGTGCCATCAGTGAGTCGGTGGAGGGGGCGACCTTTAACACGCAGTATTTT
TRBV27	TRBD1	TRBJ1-1	NA	CASSSFLTGFEAFF	TGTGCCAGCAGTTCGTTTCTGACAGGGTTTGAAGCTTTCTTT
TRBV2	TRBD1	TRBJ1-3	NA	CASSGQGAFADF	TGTGCCAGCAGTGGACAGGGCGCCTTCGCGGATTTT
TRBV6-1	NA	TRBJ1-1	once	CASSESGGTTEAFF	TGTGCCAGCAGTGAATCGGGGGGGACGACTGAAGCTTTCTTT
TRBV6-5	TRBD1	TRBJ1-5	NA	CASSWDSSTNQPQHF	TGTGCCAGCAGCTGGGACAGCTCCACCAATCAGCCCCAGCATTTT
TRBV4-3	NA	TRBJ2-7	NA	CASSQGPTYEQYF	TGCGCCAGCAGCCAAGGGCCAACCTACGAGCAGTACTTC
TRBV4-1	NA	TRBJ1-1	few	CASSQEASGTEAFF	TGCGCCAGCAGCCAAGAGGCCAGCGGCACTGAAGCTTTCTTT
TRBV5-4	NA	TRBJ1-2	NA	CASSPLGGGINYGYTF	TGTGCCAGCAGCCCCCTGGGAGGGGGGATTAACTATGGCTACACCTTC
TRBV27	NA	TRBJ2-7	NA	CASSLGGQGYEQYF	TGTGCCAGCAGTTTGGGGGGACAAGGCTACGAGCAGTACTTC
TRBV3-1/TRBV3-2	NA	TRBJ2-1	NA	CASSQDAWQFF	TGTGCCAGCAGCCAAGATGCGTGGCAGTTCTTC